These 27 T cell receptor beta chains were all obtained from the same sample, sequenced in a study of identical twins. TCRdb processed the 5' RACE reads anew with MiXCR; each CDR3 protein has one entry. The data contain about 660,000 distinct CDR3 sequences, under 9% of them singletons. This sample was shared with a second study, whose subject was yellow fever vaccine responses in identical twins.

Sequencing input: PBMCs. The source is a woman aged 18-29 years in good health.

This clonotype has just a few counts. The chain is built from TRBV6-1 and TRBJ2-1, with 9 nucleotides matching TRBD2. The J segment lost 7 bases and the V segment lost 4 bases, leaving 20 bases of the junction unmatched. This CDR3 region has 19 residues. Germline CDR1 is MNHNS and CDR2 is SASEGT. CDR3 bases: TGTGCCAGCAGTGCAGGTCGGGGCGCCTTAGCGGGAGAGAGAAATGAGCAGTTCTTC. Translating it yields CASSAGRGALAGERNEQFF.

About this clonotype: At one end, the junction sequence differs from germline, possibly due to a read error. The chain has TRBV19 and TRBJ2-1; D is possibly TRBD2 (5 bases). This CDR3 has 14 amino acids. From germline, CDR1 is LNHDA and CDR2 SQIVND (reference sequence). This CDR3 reads CASRIGRRSSEQFF. CDR3 in DNA: TGTGCCAGTAGGATAGGTAGGAGGTCTTCGGAGCAGTTCTTC.

This clonotype was counted at least ten times. The CDR3 loop reads CAISGRGGNEQFF. CDR3 bases: TGTGCCATCAGTGGGAGGGGTGGCAATGAGCAGTTCTTC. The chain uses TRBV10-3 and TRBJ2-1, with D perhaps matching TRBD2 (6 bases). The CDR3 length is 13 residues. V was cut by 4 bases and J by 6 bases, with 10 bases left in between. Germline lookup yields CDR1 ENHRY and CDR2 SYGVKD.

This clonotype was detected a few times. V is TRBV5-1 and J is TRBJ2-6; D uncertain. Per the germline V gene, CDR1 is SGHRS and CDR2 is YFSETQ. The length of the CDR3 is 14 residues. Trimming stripped 0 bases from V and 4 bases from J, with 5 bases between. The CDR3 DNA follows: TGCGCCAGCAGCTTGGAGAGAGGGGCCAACGTCCTGACTTTC. It is translated as CASSLERGANVLTF. Variable domain in full (rest from reference TRBV5-1 and TRBJ2-6): KAGVTQTPRYLIKTRGQQVTLSCSPISGHRSVSWYQQTPGQGLQFLFEYFSETQRNKGNFPGRFSGRQFSNSRSEMNVSTLELGDSALYLCASSLERGANVLTFGAGSRLTVL.

CDR3: CATSRDLRLAGHRSYNEQFF. The CDR3, as DNA: TGTGCCACCAGCAGAGATTTGAGGCTAGCGGGACACCGCTCCTACAATGAGCAGTTCTTC. This chain connects TRBV15 to TRBJ2-1, with TRBD2 identical over 9 bases. Per the germline V gene, CDR1 is LNHNV and CDR2 is YYDKDF (reference sequence). V dropped 0 bases and J dropped 0; count of bases not matched to a gene: 12. The CDR3 loop spans 20 amino acids.

The chain has TRBV6-1 and TRBJ1-1; D call uncertain. V was shortened by 7 bases and J by 1 base, with 13 bases between the two germline ends. Per germline, CDR1 MNHNS and CDR2 SASEGT. The CDR3 covers 14 residues. CDR3: CASTNPSANTEAFF. CDR3 in DNA: TGTGCCAGCACCAACCCCTCGGCGAACACTGAAGCTTTCTTT.

In nucleotides, the CDR3 is TGTGCCAGCCACCGTTCACTAGCGGACTCATCCTACAATGAGCAGTTCTTC. Translated: CASHRSLADSSYNEQFF. The chain has TRBV2 and TRBJ2-1; 8 bases are shared with TRBD2. V shed 8 bases and J 1 base; nucleotides not matched to a gene: 13. CDR1 and CDR2 (germline): SNHLY, FYNNEI. The length of the CDR3 is 17 residues.

This clonotype was detected many times. The gene calls are TRBV29-1 and TRBJ2-1; 7 positions agree with TRBD2. The CDR3 has 13 amino acids. CDR1 SQVTM and CDR2 ANQGSEA come from the germline V gene. The ends lost 6 bases at V and 2 bases at J; junction bases unmatched: 4. For the CDR3, the DNA is TGCAGCGTAGACGGGGGGACCTACAATGAGCAGTTCTTC. Amino acids: CSVDGGTYNEQFF.

This clonotype was detected only a few times. This rearrangement joins TRBV10-3 to TRBJ2-7; 7 nucleotides line up with TRBD2. After removal of 3 bases from V and 6 bases from J, the junction contained 8 bases not matched to a gene. The length of the CDR3 is 14 residues. In germline, CDR1 is ENHRY, CDR2 SYGVKD. CDR3 amino acids: CAISDGGRASEQYF. The CDR3 DNA sequence: TGTGCCATCAGTGATGGGGGGAGGGCCAGCGAGCAGTACTTC.

The J gene is TRBJ2-3, the V gene TRBV3-1; the D call may be TRBD1 or TRBD2 (5 bases each). Deletions cut 2 bases from V and 3 bases from J, with 12 bases between. The CDR3 has 15 amino acids. From germline, CDR1 is LGHDT and CDR2 YNNKEL (reference sequence). In DNA form, the CDR3 reads TGTGCCAGCAGCCAATCTGGGTGGGGGACAGATACGCAGTATTTT. Protein sequence: CASSQSGWGTDTQYF.

This clonotype occurred a few times. The rearrangement links TRBV14 to TRBJ2-5, with 9 bases matching TRBD1. The J segment lost 3 bases and the V segment lost 4 bases, leaving 12 bases of the junction unmatched. Germline CDR1 and CDR2: SGHDN and FVKESK. CDR3 length: 17 amino acids. The CDR3 is CASSRNVPGQGKETQYF. CDR3 DNA sequence: TGTGCCAGCAGCCGTAACGTACCGGGACAGGGAAAAGAGACCCAGTACTTC.

The gene calls are TRBV5-1 and TRBJ2-5, with no clear D. The CDR3 consists of 12 residues. Trimming removed 4 bases at V and 5 bases at J, with 9 bases between. Per germline, CDR1 SGHRS and CDR2 YFSETQ. CDR3 coding DNA: TGCGCCAGCAGCCCTTCTTTGGAGACCCAGTACTTC. As protein: CASSPSLETQYF.

CDR3 protein: CASSPWTGDHEQYF. CDR3 coding DNA: TGTGCCAGCAGCCCGTGGACAGGGGACCACGAGCAGTACTTC. The V and J genes are TRBV11-2 and TRBJ2-7; TRBD1 matches at 9 bases. The CDR3 covers 14 residues. J gave up 5 bases and V 5 bases, and 7 bases lay outside the gene matches. CDR1 is SGHAT, CDR2 FQNNGV, per germline.

In its sample, this clonotype was seen a few times. The V and J genes are TRBV28 and TRBJ2-7; D may correspond to TRBD1 or TRBD2 (5 bases each). V was trimmed by 5 bases and J by 7 bases, leaving 21 bases between them. This CDR3 contains 15 residues. Looked up from germline, CDR1 is MDHEN and CDR2 is SYDVKM. The CDR3: CASSPRGVGAREQYF. The CDR3 coding sequence is TGTGCCAGCAGTCCAAGAGGAGTCGGGGCGCGGGAGCAGTACTTC. Together with reference TRBV28 and TRBJ2-7, the CDR3 gives the full variable domain: DVKVTQSSRYLVKRTGEKVFLECVQDMDHENMFWYRQDPGLGLRLIYFSYDVKMKEKGDIPEGYSVSREKKERFSLILESASTNQTSMYLCASSPRGVGAREQYFGPGTRLTVT.

The rearrangement uses TRBV20-1 and TRBJ2-7, with 8 bases that match TRBD1. Germline loops: CDR1 DFQATT, CDR2 SNEGSKA (reference sequence). V lost 3 bases to trimming and J lost 5 bases; unmatched junction nucleotides: 6. The CDR3 length is 13 residues. The CDR3 DNA reads TGCAGTGCTAGGGACAGGGTGGGAAACGAGCAGTACTTC. This gives the protein CSARDRVGNEQYF.

Only a few counts were recorded for this clonotype. The chain joins TRBV27 to TRBJ2-7; D gene unclear. Germline values: CDR1 MNHEY, CDR2 SMNVEV (reference sequence). Trimming shortened V by 5 bases and J by 0 bases, and 8 bases separated the two germline ends. The CDR3 runs 13 residues. The CDR3 sequence is CASSNSISYEQYF. CDR3 coding DNA: TGTGCCAGCAGTAACAGTATCTCCTACGAGCAGTACTTC.

This clonotype has a handful of counts. The chain combines TRBV5-6 with TRBJ2-7; TRBD1 is a possible D gene (5 bases). V dropped 4 bases and J dropped 5 bases, with 13 bases sitting between them. Germline CDR1 and CDR2: SGHDT and YYEEEE. This CDR3 spans 13 amino acids. The CDR3 spells CASSIPTVNEQYF. The CDR3 nucleotides read TGTGCCAGCAGCATCCCGACAGTGAACGAGCAGTACTTC.

About this clonotype: This may be a read error: a much more frequent sequence differs by one nucleotide. This sequence joins TRBV20-1 and TRBJ2-1, with D perhaps matching TRBD2 (6 bases). The germline V gene has CDR1 DFQATT and CDR2 SNEGSKA (reference sequence). Trimming removed 0 bases at V and 0 bases at J, with 15 bases between. The CDR3 is 17 amino acids. This CDR3 reads CSARDPLRDSSYNEQFF. CDR3 in DNA: TGCAGTGCTAGAGACCCATTGCGGGATAGCTCCTACAATGAGCAGTTCTTC.

This clonotype has only a few counts. The chain joins TRBV20-1 to TRBJ2-7; 7 positions match TRBD1. The CDR3 sequence is 13 residues long. Germline V gene lookup returns CDR1 DFQATT and CDR2 SNEGSKA (reference sequence). After removal of 2 bases from V and 5 bases from J, the junction contained 6 bases not matched to a gene. CDR3 DNA sequence: TGCAGTGCTAGAAGCGCAGGGGGTCACGAGCAGTACTTC. This sequence encodes CSARSAGGHEQYF.

The CDR3 protein is CASSVTSGFTYNEQFF. The CDR3 region has the DNA TGTGCCAGCAGTGTGACTAGCGGCTTTACCTACAATGAGCAGTTCTTC. The rearrangement joins TRBV6-1 to TRBJ2-1; TRBD2 aligns across 9 bases. The CDR3 has 16 residues. Germline CDR1 is MNHNS and CDR2 is SASEGT. After removal of 4 bases from V and 2 bases from J, the junction contained 6 bases not matched to a gene.

The V and J genes are TRBV5-1 and TRBJ2-7, with 8 bases fitting TRBD1. V trimming: 4 bases; J trimming: 1 base; junction bases outside the gene matches: 10. The CDR3 runs 16 residues. Per germline, CDR1 SGHRS and CDR2 YFSETQ. The CDR3 sequence: CASSQVQGAGSYEQYF. In DNA, the CDR3 is TGCGCCAGCAGCCAGGTCCAGGGGGCCGGTTCCTACGAGCAGTACTTC.

This clonotype was counted only a few times. The chain joins TRBV3-1 to TRBJ2-7; 12 bases agree with TRBD2. V was clipped by 0 bases and J by 7 bases; unmatched bases: 7. Germline-derived CDR1 and CDR2 are LGHDT and YNNKEL (reference sequence). This CDR3 has 16 amino acids. The CDR3 bases are TGTGCCAGCAGCCAAGATCTGACTAGCGGGGGTCGAGAGCAGTACTTC. Translated, it gives CASSQDLTSGGREQYF.

This chain joins TRBV7-2 and TRBJ1-2; maybe TRBD1 (5 bases). V dropped 1 base and J dropped 0 bases, with 9 bases sitting between them. Germline CDR1 and CDR2: SGHTA and FQGNSA. The CDR3 runs to 15 residues. The CDR3 nucleotides read TGTGCCAGCAGCTTAGAGGACACCTCTAACTATGGCTACACCTTC. It yields the protein CASSLEDTSNYGYTF.

This clonotype was detected a few times. The CDR3 DNA sequence: TGTGCCATCAGTGAGTCTCTAGGAGGAGAGACCCAGTACTTC. Translating it yields CAISESLGGETQYF. The rearrangement joins TRBV10-3 to TRBJ2-5, with D maybe TRBD2 (5 bases). The CDR3 consists of 14 residues. Trimming removed 0 bases from V and 4 bases from J, with 9 bases in between. In germline, CDR1 is ENHRY, CDR2 SYGVKD.

Regarding this clonotype: One base away lies a much larger clone, so this may be a sequencing read error. The chain combines TRBV28 with TRBJ2-7; 12 positions match TRBD1. In germline, CDR1 is MDHEN, CDR2 SYDVKM. Trimming at V came to 5 bases and at J to 3 bases, leaving 2 bases not matched to a gene. This CDR3 has 14 residues. CDR3 bases: TGTGCCAGCAGTGGGACAGGGGGCTACTACGAGCAGTACTTC. Translated: CASSGTGGYYEQYF.

For this clonotype: A read error may be the cause here, since a much bigger clone is one base away. The chain carries TRBV12-3 or TRBV12-4 and TRBJ2-2; D possibly corresponds to TRBD2 (6 bases). The CDR3 loop spans 15 amino acids. The ends were cut back, 7 bases at V and 6 bases at J, with 18 bases in the middle. The CDR3 DNA reads TGTGCCAGCACCCTTACCGGAACGGGGGCCGGGGAGCTGTTTTTT. This sequence encodes CASTLTGTGAGELFF.

The V call is TRBV27, the J call TRBJ2-1; D is perhaps TRBD2 (6 bases). Germline assignment: CDR1 MNHEY and CDR2 SMNVEV (reference sequence). The CDR3 is 15 residues long. V was trimmed by 5 bases and J by 7 bases, leaving 18 bases between them. The CDR3 spells CASSRDSYSPNEQFF. Written as DNA, the CDR3 is TGTGCCAGCAGTCGGGACTCGTACAGTCCTAATGAGCAGTTCTTC.